This TCR beta chain was sequenced for a study of T cells in Graves' hyperthyroidism and ophthalmopathy. Study outcomes and limitations: Ophthalmopathy onset followed model prediction by a median approximately 7 months.

TCR beta CDR3 sequences were amplified from RNA transcripts. The HTBI primer set drove a first-round RT-PCR of the TCR CDR3. TCRdb re-analysed the multiplex PCR reads in MiXCR, keeping a single row per CDR3 protein. The table records roughly 180,000 distinct CDR3 sequences, over 15% of them present only once. Subjects aged 18 to 65 presented with newly diagnosed hyperthyroidism of less than 2 months' duration. Uncontrolled infections, other autoimmune diseases, pregnancy or lactation led to exclusion of patients. The germline gives CDR1 SGHRS, CDR2 YFSETQ. This CDR3 spans 14 amino acids. The V end was cut by 0 bases, the J end by 0 bases, with 3 bases between. This clonotype was found many times. Its target is not known.

This chain links TRBV5-1 with TRBJ1-4; D gene unclear. The origin of this receptor is a woman between 50 and 59 years old with Graves' hyperthyroidism. Sequenced input: blood. The CDR3 spells CASSLESTNEKLFF. DNA for the CDR3: TGCGCCAGCAGCTTGGAATCAACTAATGAAAAACTGTTTTTT.